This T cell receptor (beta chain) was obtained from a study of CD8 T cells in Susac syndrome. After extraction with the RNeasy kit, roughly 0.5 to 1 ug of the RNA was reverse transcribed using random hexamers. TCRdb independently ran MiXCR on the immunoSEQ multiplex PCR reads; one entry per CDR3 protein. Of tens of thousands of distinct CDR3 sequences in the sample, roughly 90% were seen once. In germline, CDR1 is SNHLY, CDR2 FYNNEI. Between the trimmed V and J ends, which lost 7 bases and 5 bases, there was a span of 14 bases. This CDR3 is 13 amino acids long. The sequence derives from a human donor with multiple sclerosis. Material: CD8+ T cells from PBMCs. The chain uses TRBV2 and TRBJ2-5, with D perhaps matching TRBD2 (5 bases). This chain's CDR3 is CASILGPGETQYF. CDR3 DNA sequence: TGTGCCAGCATCCTCGGGCCGGGGGAGACCCAGTACTTC.